This entry concerns a single T cell receptor (beta chain). Antigen specificity is unknown. This CDR3 spans 15 amino acids. CDR1 and CDR2 (germline): SEHNR, FQNEAQ (reference sequence). The junction had 12 bases not matched to a gene; V was cut back by 4 bases and J by 6 bases. The data derive from a study of shared clonotypes between healthy human individuals. Broader study findings: Sampling covered blood only; tissue repertoires likely differ.

Assay: immunoSEQ multiplex PCR; the TCRdb copy retains only in-frame clones and omits some. The repertoire has more than 2 million clones, approximately 94% of them found once; the top ten carry roughly 1%. Terminally differentiated effector memory CD45RA+ cells were left out of the naive CD8 fraction, which was CD45RO-negative and positively selected for CCR7. This sequence originates from a man between 18 and 29 years old in good health. The sequenced sample consisted of naive CD8+ T cells sorted from blood. The chain couples TRBV7-9 to TRBJ2-7, with TRBD1 identical over 7 bases. CDR3 amino acids: CASSSLIDRASEQYF. Here the CDR3 DNA reads TGTGCCAGCAGCTCCTTAATCGACAGGGCGAGCGAGCAGTACTTC.